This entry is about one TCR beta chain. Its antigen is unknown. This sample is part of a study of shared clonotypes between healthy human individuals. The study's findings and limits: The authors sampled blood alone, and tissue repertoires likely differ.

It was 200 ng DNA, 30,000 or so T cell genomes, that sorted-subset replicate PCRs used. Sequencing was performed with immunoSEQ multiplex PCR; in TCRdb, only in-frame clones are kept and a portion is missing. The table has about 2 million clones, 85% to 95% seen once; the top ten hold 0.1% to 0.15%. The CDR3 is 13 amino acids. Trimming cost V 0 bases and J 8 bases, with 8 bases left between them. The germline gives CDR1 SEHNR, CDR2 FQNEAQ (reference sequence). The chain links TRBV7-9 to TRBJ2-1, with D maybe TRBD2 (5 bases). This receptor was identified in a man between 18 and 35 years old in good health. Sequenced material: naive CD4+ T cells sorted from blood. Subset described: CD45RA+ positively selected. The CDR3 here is CASSLARADEQFF. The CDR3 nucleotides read TGTGCCAGCAGCTTAGCGCGGGCAGATGAGCAGTTCTTC.